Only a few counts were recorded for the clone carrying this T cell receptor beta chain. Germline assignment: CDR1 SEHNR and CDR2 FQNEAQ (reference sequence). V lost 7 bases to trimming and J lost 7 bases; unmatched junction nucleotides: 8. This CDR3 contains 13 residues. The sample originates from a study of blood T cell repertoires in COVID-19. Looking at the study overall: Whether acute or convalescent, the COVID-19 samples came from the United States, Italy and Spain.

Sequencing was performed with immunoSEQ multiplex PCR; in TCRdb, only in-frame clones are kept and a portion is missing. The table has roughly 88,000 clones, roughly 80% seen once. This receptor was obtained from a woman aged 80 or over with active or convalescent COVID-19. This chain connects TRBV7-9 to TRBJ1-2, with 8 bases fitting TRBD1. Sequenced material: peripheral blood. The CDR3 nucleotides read TGTGCCAGCAACTCCGACAGGGGAGGTGGCTACACCTTC. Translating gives CASNSDRGGGYTF.